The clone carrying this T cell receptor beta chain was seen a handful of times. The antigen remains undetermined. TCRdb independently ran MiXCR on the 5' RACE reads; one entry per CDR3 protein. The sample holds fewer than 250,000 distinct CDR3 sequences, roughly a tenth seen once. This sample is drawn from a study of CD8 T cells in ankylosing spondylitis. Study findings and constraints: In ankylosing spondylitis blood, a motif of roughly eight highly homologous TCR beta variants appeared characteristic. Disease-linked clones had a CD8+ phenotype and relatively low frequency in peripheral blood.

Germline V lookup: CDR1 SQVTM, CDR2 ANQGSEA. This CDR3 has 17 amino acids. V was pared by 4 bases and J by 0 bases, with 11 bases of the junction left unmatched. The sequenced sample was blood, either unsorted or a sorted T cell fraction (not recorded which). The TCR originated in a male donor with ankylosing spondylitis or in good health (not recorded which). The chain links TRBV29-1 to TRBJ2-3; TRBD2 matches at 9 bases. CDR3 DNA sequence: TGCAGCGTTGTTCGATTTAGCGGGGGAACTAGCACAGATACGCAGTATTTT. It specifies CSVVRFSGGTSTDTQYF.